This note documents a single T cell receptor beta chain sequence. This specimen comes from a study of OX40 agonist ivuxolimab in advanced cancers. Generated by immunoSEQ multiplex PCR, the TCRdb table keeps only in-frame clones and is missing some. The data hold about 110,000 clones, with around 93% observed a single time. V dropped 1 base and J dropped 7 bases, with 14 bases sitting between them. CDR1 is SGHTA and CDR2 is FQGNSA in the germline V gene. This CDR3 is built from 15 residues. V usage is TRBV7-2 and J usage is TRBJ1-5; D possibly corresponds to TRBD1 (6 bases). This receptor was obtained from an adult with an advanced solid tumor such as melanoma, head and neck, liver or kidney cancer. The sample here was CD4+ or CD8+ T cells sorted from blood, taken in a trial of the OX40 agonist ivuxolimab. DNA for the CDR3: TGTGCCAGCAGCTTAGATGGGGGGCTTGGGCAGCCCCAGCATTTT. Translation: CASSLDGGLGQPQHF.